Detailed here is one T cell receptor (beta chain). The antigen it binds to is not known. Per-base qualities were not stored, and no clone one base away is much larger. The cohort comprised 550 to 700 healthy bone marrow donors. At the time of sampling, every cohort member was nominally healthy, though immune exposures that went unrecorded were likely present. The donor was CMV seropositive and belonged to the group of 250 to 300 seropositive cohort members. A peripheral blood sample was collected from each donor, and TCR beta sequencing was performed on peripheral blood mononuclear cells. The Qiagen DNeasy Blood Extraction Kit was used to extract genomic DNA from the blood cell samples. These data are taken from a study of cytomegalovirus exposure and HLA in healthy donors (dated by TCRdb to 2015 to 2018). Turning to the overall study: An earlier analysis of approximately 550 of the donors reported about 290 Gb of sequence data and around 110 million unique TCR beta sequences from roughly 180 million T cells. Both class I and class II loci were covered by HLA typing, at four-digit resolution. Donor age, sex, ethnicity and CMV serostatus were collected together with the repertoire data. Among over 350 genotyped donors of the cohort, an average of roughly 240,000 unique TCR beta nucleotide sequences were sequenced per donor, roughly 20% of them non-productive. About five DR-DQ haplotypes were handled as single units for association and clustering, since linkage in the cohort was strong. In a later genetic analysis, genome-wide SNP genotypes for 398 of the 666 donors were used, and that subset was treated as a discovery cohort. The study aimed to test whether signatures of past pathogen exposure could be identified by cataloging public T cell receptors. An earlier analysis of fewer than 750 of the donors used high-throughput TCR beta sequencing to judge whether each TCR beta V gene segment behaved as functional or pseudogenic. An early release covering some 640 HLA-typed donors comprised around 300 gigabases of sequencing data and around 80 million unique TCR sequences. The study combined high-throughput TCR immunosequencing, statistical association of individual TCRs with disease status, and machine learning to predict cytomegalovirus infection status. Rather than drawing on any new phenotypic data, the later analysis identified candidate immune exposures from TCR beta sequences and the way those sequences occurred across donors. The genetic ancestry cluster associated with self-reported Caucasian donors included around four fifths of the roughly 360 genotyped donors. Every repertoire in the discovery cohort had been generated on one and the same sequencing platform. In addition to the first cohort of approximately 670 subjects, a separate validation cohort of over 90 different subjects was used. To study patterns of TCR occurrence, a later analysis re-analyzed previously published TCR beta repertoires from 550 to 800 donors and added high-resolution HLA genotyping. The T cell repertoires of 666 subjects were profiled by immunosequencing and related to cytomegalovirus serostatus. The number of donors typed differed by locus, with about 629-640 for A, B, C, DRB1 and DQB1, roughly 520 for DQA1, about 610 for DPA1, and around 450 for DPB1.

Points the paper makes about the study in general: Linkage disequilibrium might explain the correlated functional status among segregating V segments, but an unknown experimental factor could not be excluded. The presence/absence analyses assumed that sequencing depth was roughly uniform across donors, and that assumption may not be true. A later analysis found that most CMV-associated TCR beta chains appeared HLA-restricted, with HLA associations seemingly driven largely by CMV exposure. Strong co-occurrence of HLA alleles, especially DR and DQ, made assigning TCR associations to individual alleles difficult. According to the authors, the approach could potentially be generalized to other disease states and immunological phenotypes. A later analysis found that HLA-associated TCR beta chains were more clonally expanded and had lower generation probabilities than equally common non-associated chains. According to a later analysis, TCR association rates differed among HLA loci, with DRB1 alleles showing the most associated TCRs and HLA-C alleles showing the fewest. In vitro tests confirmed that a few of the cytomegalovirus-associated TCR beta chains recognize cytomegalovirus antigens. In an earlier analysis of several hundred of the donors, most TCR beta V segments were observed in productive rearrangements about 90% or about 30% of the time, broadly matching IMGT annotations. In this cohort, only TCR beta chains were sequenced, and detectable features were limited by the absence of alpha or paired-chain data. CMV serostatus was the only immune exposure information available for the cohort. A later analysis associated roughly 17,000 TCR beta sequences with specific HLA alleles at a false discovery rate of 0.05. A later genetic analysis associated a missense DCLRE1C variant with V-gene and J-gene trimming of TCR beta chains, and an independent cohort replicated the association. The classifier was reported to diagnose cytomegalovirus status with high specificity and sensitivity in both the original and validation cohorts. The study listed 164 TCR beta chains as associated with cytomegalovirus. A further reported finding was that TCR beta sequences accurately predicted the HLA-A and HLA-B alleles for most subjects in the first cohort. Some 16 rarely observed V segments, including chromosome 9 orphons, were excluded from the earlier analysis of just under 600 of the donors because counts were too low. A later genetic analysis reported fewer N-insertions in productive TCRs among donors in an Asian-associated ancestry cluster than the approximately 700-donor mean. Because HLA typing was unavailable for some donors at each locus, only the typed subset was used in association tests. According to a later analysis, parvovirus B19, influenza, CMV and Epstein-Barr virus appeared linked to several top co-occurrence clusters. Most TCR sequences were observed very rarely across donors, whereas some public TCRs were present in many individuals. A group of highly shared sequence variants was considered likely to be a technical artifact of the sequencing pipeline.

Library construction relied on the immunoSEQ multiplex PCR assay. A mixture of 60 forward primers for TCR Vbeta segments and 13 reverse primers for TCR Jbeta segments was used in the multiplex PCR. The CDR3 region of rearranged TCR beta genes was amplified from genomic DNA with a multiplex PCR assay. The Illumina HiSeq System was used to sequence the amplified TCR beta libraries as 87-base-pair reads. Per the authors' processing: A later analysis tallied roughly 80 million unique TCR beta chains across the 640 or so repertoires, and about 10 million of those chains were shared by two or more donors. Raw reads were error-corrected and collapsed into unique sequences with a nearest-neighbor algorithm that merged closely related sequences to remove PCR and sequencing errors. V, D and J gene segments were assigned by aligning CDR3 sequences to IMGT reference sequences. For a sequence to be retained, a match of at least six nucleotides was required to both a V gene segment and a J gene segment. Rearrangements were called productive when the CDR3 lacked stop codons and stayed in frame with V and J; all others were non-productive. Following IMGT convention, CDR3 was defined as the stretch from the second conserved V-encoded cysteine to the conserved J-encoded phenylalanine. In an earlier analysis of some 550 of the donors, sequences lacking an unambiguous match to a single V gene segment were excluded. In an earlier analysis of approximately 590 of the donors, V segments were called functional above 56.7% productive rearrangements and were called segregating when the between-donor standard deviation exceeded 5%. A statistical classification framework was developed to diagnose cytomegalovirus status using the catalog of TCR beta chain sequences. In a later analysis, V and J genes were assigned by comparing TCR nucleotide sequences against IMGT/GENE-DB human TR gene sequences. The TCRdist pipeline was used in a later analysis to assign CDR3 sequences and most-parsimonious VDJ recombination scenarios. In a later analysis, every TCR beta chain was defined by the combination of its CDR3 amino acid sequence and its V-gene family, and reads without a unique V-gene family were dropped. In a later analysis, nearly 600 highly shared, low-generation-probability nucleotide sequences were removed to address suspected cross-contamination and a sequencing artifact. In a later analysis, a clonal expansion index for each public chain was calculated from normalized within-repertoire ranks of inferred template counts. A later analysis computed generation probabilities with a VDJ recombination model fitted to out-of-frame rearrangements, and checked the results against IGoR. A later analysis scored TCR-TCR, TCR-HLA and TCR-CMV co-occurrence with hypergeometric tests, applying a repertoire-size bias correction to TCR pairs. A later analysis estimated false discovery rates by permuting HLA or CMV assignments 20 times. A later analysis grouped co-occurring TCRs with DBSCAN, adding TCRdist sequence similarity when clustering within HLA-allele-positive subsets. Repertoires with fewer than 30,000 or more than 120,000 public chains were left out of co-occurrence clustering, as were five repertoires with anomalous nucleotide sharing. Entries here come from immuneACCESS through TCRdb and include only in-frame sequences with V and J called. Some clones fail to appear in such tables; in the studies checked, an unresolved V gene covers under half of the shortfall, and the cause of the remainder is unknown. That table is the source of V, J and clone size, and D and trimming were worked out from the DNA. Here the sample has some 150,000 clones; 60% to 85% occur a single time. The top ten clones comprise roughly 3.7% of the sample.

Sequenced sample: PBMCs. The clonotype originates from a young man in good health and CMV-seropositive.

The CDR3 reads CSVNRGRFHEQYF. The DNA sequence follows: TGCAGCGTAAACAGGGGGCGCTTCCACGAGCAGTACTTC. The rearranged chain carries TRBV29-1 and TRBJ2-7, and 9 junctional nucleotides match TRBD1. Taken from cysteine to phenylalanine, the CDR3 has 13 residues. Just CDR3 DNA is preserved here, 39 bases in frame from base 1. V is trimmed back by 6 bases and J by 5 bases, and the junction contains 8 bases that no gene match accounts for. The CDR1 and CDR2 encoded by the germline V gene are SQVTM and ANQGSEA.